This TCR beta chain was identified in a study of T cells after yellow fever vaccination. Looking at the study overall: Fractions low in cell number were prepared with SMART-Seq v4 Ultra Low Input. Study-level findings and limits: Post-booster repertoires again held most primary-vaccination clones (around 95% CD4, about 88% CD8). By day 5 rather than day 15, the secondary response had peaked, though it was weaker.

Germline values: CDR1 SGHVS, CDR2 FQNEAQ. This CDR3 is built from 13 residues. V was pared by 6 bases and J by 0 bases, with 5 bases between. 5'RACE template switching generated TCR cDNA, adding a universal primer site and UMIs. TCRdb reprocessed the 5' RACE reads via MiXCR and lists one record per CDR3 protein. The repertoire consists of a few hundred thousand distinct CDR3 sequences, with about 5.2% occurring once and the leading ten covering less than 3.5%. In this sample, this clonotype turned up many times. The antigen is undetermined. The TCR was taken from a young man who received the YFV17D yellow fever vaccine. The material was CD4+ T cells sorted from PBMCs, obtained on the day of the yellow fever booster vaccination. V gene TRBV7-8 combines with J gene TRBJ2-2; D might be TRBD1 or TRBD2, each matching 5 bases. The CDR3 loop reads CASRGPNTGELFF. In nucleotides, the CDR3 is TGTGCCAGCAGGGGACCGAACACCGGGGAGCTGTTTTTT.